Sequencing of this T cell receptor (beta chain) was carried out in a study of patients and donors after allogeneic stem cell transplantation. One entry per CDR3 protein results from TCRdb running MiXCR on the RT-PCR reads. The data contain tens of thousands of distinct CDR3 sequences, about 30% of them singletons. Germline assignment: CDR1 SEHNR and CDR2 FQNEAQ (reference sequence). Trimming took off 1 base at V and 7 bases at J, with 5 bases between the two ends. CDR3 length equals 12 residues. The V and J genes are TRBV7-9 and TRBJ1-5; D unresolved. The TCR sequence derives from a human donor who was either an allogeneic HSCT recipient or a stem cell or donor lymphocyte infusion donor (not recorded which). It is not recorded whose cells these are; they may come from a transplant donor. Sequencing used blood, either unsorted or a sorted T cell fraction (not recorded which). The CDR3 region is CASSLGKQPQHF. DNA of the CDR3: TGTGCCAGCAGCTTAGGGAAGCAGCCCCAGCATTTT.